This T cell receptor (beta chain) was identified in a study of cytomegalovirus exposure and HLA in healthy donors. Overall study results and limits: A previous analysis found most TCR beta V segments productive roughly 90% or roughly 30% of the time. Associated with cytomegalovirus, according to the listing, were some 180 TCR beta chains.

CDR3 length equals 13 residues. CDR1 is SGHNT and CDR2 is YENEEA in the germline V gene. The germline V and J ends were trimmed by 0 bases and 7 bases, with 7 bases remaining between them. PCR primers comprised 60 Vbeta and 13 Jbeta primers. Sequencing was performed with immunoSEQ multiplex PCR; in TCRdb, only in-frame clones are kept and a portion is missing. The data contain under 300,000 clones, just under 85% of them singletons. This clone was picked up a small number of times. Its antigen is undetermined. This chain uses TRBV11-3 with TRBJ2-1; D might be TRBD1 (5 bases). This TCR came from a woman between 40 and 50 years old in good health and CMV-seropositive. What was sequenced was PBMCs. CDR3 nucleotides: TGTGCCAGCAGCTTAGAGCGACAGAATGAGCAGTTCTTC. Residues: CASSLERQNEQFF.